The T cell receptor beta chain described here comes from a study of blood T cell repertoires in COVID-19 (dated by TCRdb to the early 2020s). Describing the broader study: Samples from collaborators originated in the United States, Italy and Spain and spanned both the acute and convalescent phases of COVID-19. The prospective study material was composed of cDNA or gDNA derived from T cells, B-cell-depleted T cells, or PBMCs. The dataset comprised deeply sampled blood TCRbeta repertoires from subjects exposed to, actively infected with, or recovered from COVID-19. The repertoires were made available in a free public database intended to serve as a resource for research on the immune response to SARS-CoV-2. Samples were obtained from the ongoing ImmuneRACE study (first 160 participants) and from some 1,200 subjects provided by 6 global collaborators. Sample metadata almost always included a de-identified subject ID, COVID-19 status, age in years and sex. HLA class I and class II types, where available, came from metadata supplied by the sample provider rather than from assay-based typing. Overall study outcomes, separate from this receptor: How much clinical and demographic metadata was included differed by source and by participant, and the metadata was provided uncurated.

The junction shows trimming of 4 bases on V and 3 bases on J, plus 12 bases between the germline ends. Based on the germline V gene, the CDR1 and CDR2 sequences are KGHSH and LQKENI. The CDR3 sequence holds 15 residues, the cysteine and phenylalanine included. Only the CDR3 region is kept as DNA, spanning 45 bases read in frame from base 1. Each collaborating institution followed its own protocols to collect whole blood in K2EDTA tubes. Collaborator samples were shipped for TCRbeta analysis as frozen whole blood, isolated PBMCs, or DNA extracted from either sample type. The immunoSEQ Assay, a bias-controlled multiplex PCR, was used to amplify TCRbeta CDR3 regions from genomic DNA. In the original analysis: The number of nucleated cells in each sample was estimated from the amplification of reference gene primers within the assay. To quantify the absolute abundance of each unique TCRbeta CDR3 rearrangement, sequence reads were collapsed and filtered. Productive Simpson clonality was computed per sample as the square root of Simpson's diversity index over productive rearrangements. TCRdb's version of the immuneACCESS table is confined to in-frame rearrangements and falls short of the full clone set. An unresolved V gene accounts for under half of the shortfall where checked; the remainder is of unknown origin. The V and J calls and the clone size are those of that table, but D and trimming were determined from the DNA. The sample table lists 45,000 to 55,000 clones, over 75% of them with a count of one. The ten largest clones add up to 3.5% of the sample.

This clone was observed a single time. There is no known antigen for this receptor. Base qualities are not recorded, but no much larger clone differs from it by a single base. Sequences were obtained from peripheral blood. The receptor comes from a human donor in a cohort sampled during active COVID-19. The chain is encoded by TRBV18 joined to TRBJ1-4; perhaps TRBD1 is the D gene, with 6 bases matching. The DNA sequence is given as TGTGCCAGCTCACTGACAGGCGCCGCTAATGAAAAACTGTTTTTT. Translated, this gives CASSLTGAANEKLFF.